This passage covers 22 T cell receptor beta chains from one sample sequenced in a study of cytomegalovirus exposure and HLA in healthy donors. In the PCR, 60 Vbeta and 13 Jbeta primers were used. Profiled with immunoSEQ multiplex PCR; TCRdb holds only in-frame clones, not every one. The table lists roughly 170,000 clones, approximately 78% of them singletons. Input material: PBMCs. These receptors all come from a woman younger than 35 in good health and CMV-seronegative.

J is TRBJ2-7 and V is TRBV28, with 7 nucleotides matching TRBD1. Per the germline V gene, CDR1 is MDHEN and CDR2 is SYDVKM. The CDR3 consists of 14 residues. J was trimmed by 7 bases and V by 8 bases; bases with no gene match: 14. CDR3 protein: CASGTLGGADEQYF. The CDR3 DNA sequence: TGTGCCAGCGGAACCCTAGGGGGCGCGGATGAGCAGTACTTC.

This clone was counted a few times. The chain employs TRBV4-1 and TRBJ1-1, with D uncertain. This CDR3 has 13 amino acids. V shed 3 bases and J shed 1 base, with 6 bases lying between them. Germline V gene lookup returns CDR1 MGHRA and CDR2 YSYEKL. CDR3 bases: TGCGCCAGCAGCCAGGCATGGAACACTGAAGCTTTCTTT. Protein product: CASSQAWNTEAFF.

The V call is TRBV27, the J call TRBJ1-1, with a possible D match to TRBD1 (5 bases). V lost 3 bases, J lost 5 bases, and 10 bases lay in between. CDR1 is MNHEY, CDR2 SMNVEV, per germline (reference sequence). The CDR3 loop spans 13 amino acids. DNA of the CDR3: TGTGCCAGCAGTTTGGGGACTTGGACTGAAGCTTTCTTT. It encodes CASSLGTWTEAFF.

The V gene is TRBV21-1, the J gene TRBJ1-2. TRBV21-1 is reported as a pseudogene. The CDR3 is 15 amino acids. This CDR3 is CASSKSGGAWWGYTF. Here the CDR3 DNA reads TGTGCCAGCAGCAAATCCGGAGGGGCCTGGTGGGGCTACACCTTC.

The chain has TRBV6-1 and TRBJ1-5; tentative D call: TRBD1 (6 bases). This CDR3 is built from 14 residues. CDR1 is MNHNS, CDR2 SASEGT, per germline. The V gene lost 4 bases and the J gene lost 4 bases, with 11 bases spanning the gap. CDR3 sequence: CASSAGHENQPQHF. The DNA of the CDR3 is TGTGCCAGCAGTGCGGGACATGAAAATCAGCCCCAGCATTTT.

The chain joins TRBV7-2 to TRBJ1-5, with D perhaps matching TRBD1 (5 bases). V shed 2 bases and J shed 7 bases, with 9 bases lying between them. The CDR3 has 13 amino acids. Germline CDR1 and CDR2: SGHTA and FQGNSA. The chain's CDR3 is CASSLFREQPQHF. For the CDR3, the DNA is TGTGCCAGCAGCTTATTCAGGGAACAGCCCCAGCATTTT.

This rearrangement joins TRBV7-3 to TRBJ2-1; 9 bases align to TRBD2. The CDR3 runs 15 residues. V was pared by 3 bases and J by 7 bases, with 7 bases of the junction left unmatched. Germline-derived CDR1 and CDR2 are SGHTA and FQGTGA. CDR3 DNA sequence: TGTGCCAGCAGCTTTAGCGGGAGTGGTGGGAATGAGCAGTTCTTC. Translated: CASSFSGSGGNEQFF.

The chain has TRBV28 and TRBJ2-7, with a weak D call TRBD1 (6 bases). The V end was cut by 5 bases, the J end by 11 bases, with 13 bases between. The CDR3 runs to 11 residues. Germline V gene data show CDR1 as MDHEN and CDR2 as SYDVKM. CDR3 protein: CASSLPGHKYF. DNA for the CDR3: TGTGCCAGCAGTCTACCGGGACATAAGTACTTC.

The rearrangement joins TRBV7-2 to TRBJ1-2; 7 bases fit TRBD1. There are 12 residues in the CDR3. Losses at the gene ends were 5 bases for V and 4 bases for J; bases not matched to a gene: 1. Germline assignment: CDR1 SGHTA and CDR2 FQGNSA. CDR3: CASSGDSYGYTF. The CDR3 DNA sequence: TGTGCCAGCAGCGGGGACAGCTATGGCTACACCTTC.

The chain is built from TRBV4-1 and TRBJ2-3; D might be TRBD2 (5 bases). Trimming removed 1 base from V and 2 bases from J, with 10 bases in between. CDR1 and CDR2 from the germline V gene are MGHRA and YSYEKL. This CDR3 has 15 residues. The DNA for the CDR3 is TGCGCCAGCAGCCAAGTAGCGATTCCCACAGATACGCAGTATTTT. It specifies CASSQVAIPTDTQYF.

The V and J genes are TRBV4-1 and TRBJ2-1; D unresolved. V dropped 1 base and J dropped 4 bases, with 14 bases sitting between them. The length of the CDR3 is 16 residues. From germline, CDR1 is MGHRA and CDR2 YSYEKL. As DNA, the CDR3 is TGCGCCAGCAGCCAAGTTGTAGTATTGACTTACAATGAGCAGTTCTTC. Protein sequence: CASSQVVVLTYNEQFF.

This clone appeared a single time. This chain connects TRBV28 to TRBJ2-7; no clear D gene. V shed 4 bases and J shed 2 bases, with 9 bases lying between them. This CDR3 region has 13 residues. CDR1 and CDR2 (germline): MDHEN, SYDVKM. The CDR3 reads CASSSGFPYEQYF. The DNA for the CDR3 is TGTGCCAGCAGTTCCGGTTTCCCCTACGAGCAGTACTTC.

The chain combines TRBV19 with TRBJ1-4; D is possibly TRBD1 (5 bases). The CDR3 length is 16 residues. Germline CDR1 LNHDA, CDR2 SQIVND (reference sequence). Trimming cost V 5 bases and J 8 bases, with 21 bases left between them. The CDR3: CASSPRNVGAGEKLFF. CDR3 nucleotide sequence: TGTGCCAGTAGTCCGCGGAACGTTGGGGCGGGGGAAAAACTGTTTTTT. Variable domain in full (rest from reference TRBV19 and TRBJ1-4): DGGITQSPKYLFRKEGQNVTLSCEQNLNHDAMYWYRQDPGQGLRLIYYSQIVNDFQKGDIAEGYSVSREKKESFPLTVTSAQKNPTAFYLCASSPRNVGAGEKLFFGSGTQLSVL.

This chain connects TRBV27 to TRBJ2-2; the match to TRBD1 covers 12 bases. CDR1 MNHEY and CDR2 SMNVEV come from the germline V gene (reference sequence). V trimming: 5 bases; J trimming: 4 bases; junction bases outside the gene matches: 5. The CDR3 length is 16 residues. In DNA, the CDR3 is TGTGCCAGCAGTCCCCAGGGACAGGGGGCCACCGGGGAGCTGTTTTTT. Translating gives CASSPQGQGATGELFF.

The V gene is TRBV5-1, the J gene TRBJ1-1; 7 bases fit TRBD1. Germline trimming cut 4 bases from V and 0 bases from J; bases unmatched to any gene: 6. The CDR3 consists of 15 residues. Germline V CDR1 and CDR2: SGHRS, YFSETQ. CDR3 in amino acids: CASSGETGVNTEAFF. CDR3 nucleotide sequence: TGCGCCAGCAGCGGAGAAACAGGGGTGAACACTGAAGCTTTCTTT.

The CDR3, as DNA: TGTGCCAGCAGTTTATCGGGGGAAGGATTTGAAGCTTTCTTT. Translated, it gives CASSLSGEGFEAFF. The gene calls are TRBV28 and TRBJ1-1; D possibly corresponds to TRBD1 (5 bases). The germline V gene has CDR1 MDHEN and CDR2 SYDVKM. The CDR3 length is 14 residues. Trimming pared 1 base from V and 7 bases from J, leaving 13 bases between.

Of note for this clone: The junction and the germline gene differ at one end; a read error may be behind it. V and J are TRBV6-1 and TRBJ2-4; 10 nucleotides line up with TRBD1. CDR1 is MNHNS and CDR2 is SASEGT in the germline V gene. The CDR3 sequence is 16 residues long. CDR3 amino acids: CASSEVGQGVKNIQYF. The DNA for the CDR3 is TGTGCCAGCAGTGAAGTAGGACAGGGGGTCAAAAACATTCAGTATTTC.

This chain connects TRBV9 to TRBJ2-7, with a weak D call TRBD2 (6 bases). Germline assignment: CDR1 SGDLS and CDR2 YYNGEE. The ends were cut back, 4 bases at V and 2 bases at J, with 19 bases in the middle. The CDR3 has 16 residues. The DNA for the CDR3 is TGTGCCAGCAGCCGGACGGGTTCGGCGGGACCCTACGAGCAGTACTTC. Protein: CASSRTGSAGPYEQYF.

The chain recombines TRBV7-8 with TRBJ2-1; 8 bases are shared with TRBD2. Germline assignment: CDR1 SGHVS and CDR2 FQNEAQ. The CDR3 covers 15 residues. The ends lost 5 bases at V and 7 bases at J; junction bases unmatched: 10. CDR3 protein: CASSDQRGQANEQFF. The DNA of the CDR3 is TGTGCCAGCAGCGATCAGCGGGGGCAGGCAAATGAGCAGTTCTTC.

V is TRBV4-1 and J is TRBJ2-7; TRBD2 matches 14 bases. This CDR3 region has 16 residues. Germline V gene sequence: CDR1 MGHRA, CDR2 YSYEKL. Trimming removed 3 bases from V and 7 bases from J; junction bases left unmatched: 8. The CDR3 loop reads CASSQPGLAGEREQYF. CDR3 nucleotides: TGCGCCAGCAGCCAGCCGGGACTAGCGGGAGAAAGGGAGCAGTACTTC.

The rearrangement uses TRBV28 and TRBJ1-2, with TRBD1 identical over 9 bases. The ends lost 6 bases at V and 8 bases at J; junction bases unmatched: 7. CDR3 length equals 13 residues. Germline V CDR1 and CDR2: MDHEN, SYDVKM. The CDR3 spells CASRPGQGGGYTF. The CDR3 DNA follows: TGTGCCAGCAGACCGGGACAGGGAGGAGGCTACACCTTC.

V usage is TRBV18 and J usage is TRBJ2-1, with D hard to call. This CDR3 is 12 amino acids long. V dropped 3 bases and J dropped 6 bases, with 6 bases sitting between them. The germline CDR1 and CDR2 sequences are KGHSH and LQKENI. CDR3 in DNA: TGTGCCAGCTCACCCTACGGCAATGAGCAGTTCTTC. Encoded protein: CASSPYGNEQFF.